This T cell receptor (beta chain) derives from a study of blood T cell repertoires in COVID-19. V was shortened by 0 bases and J by 3 bases, with 21 bases between the two germline ends. This CDR3 contains 18 residues. Germline V gene data show CDR1 as MGHRA and CDR2 as YSYEKL. Libraries were prepared by immunoSEQ multiplex PCR; TCRdb keeps only in-frame clonotypes and omits some of them. Counted here are approximately 390,000 clones, around 87% occurring once; the ten biggest clones make up 2.3%. This sequence was found in a woman in her sixties or seventies with COVID-19, enrolled during active disease. Sequences were obtained from peripheral blood. V usage is TRBV4-1 and J usage is TRBJ2-7, with D possibly TRBD1 on 6 matching bases. CDR3 sequence: CASSQDVNLGTRSYEQYF. CDR3 nucleotide sequence: TGCGCCAGCAGCCAAGACGTTAACCTTGGGACAAGGAGCTACGAGCAGTACTTC.